A single sample is the source of the 30 T cell receptor beta chains below, sequenced in a study of beta chain features in type 1 diabetes (dated by TCRdb to the late 2010s). Points the paper makes about the study in general: Type 1 diabetes patients showed a moderate but significant shortening of TCRB CDR3 length in all four CD4+ subsets.

These receptors are not linked to any known antigen. To prepare the library, the immunoSEQ multiplex PCR assay was applied. The entire amount of isolated RNA was reverse transcribed using the High Capacity cDNA Reverse Transcription Kit, so the sequenced TCRB transcripts were expressed ones. TCRdb mirrors the immuneACCESS table, restricted to in-frame sequences. Some clones are absent from its copies; in checked studies, under half trace to an unresolved V gene, and the reason for the others is unknown. This sample is represented by around 310,000 clones; 13% of them were singletons. The ten largest clones take up roughly 0.015% of the sample. The specimen sequenced was naive CD4+ T cells from blood. Read against the paper, the sample's cell subset or site label means: true naive CD4+ T cells. The source is a woman aged 18 to 35 with type 1 diabetes.

The genes are TRBV14 and TRBJ1-1, with unresolved D. Trimming shortened V by 4 bases and J by 4 bases, and 16 bases separated the two germline ends. The CDR3 is 15 residues long. CDR1 SGHDN and CDR2 FVKESK come from the germline V gene. The CDR3 region has the DNA TGTGCCAGCAGCCCTCGAAGCGGGTACAGCACTGAAGCTTTCTTT. Its translation is CASSPRSGYSTEAFF.

The chain carries TRBV7-2 and TRBJ2-1; 10 nucleotides agree with TRBD2. Trimming at V came to 4 bases and at J to 3 bases, leaving 3 bases not matched to a gene. This CDR3 comprises 15 residues. Germline V CDR1 and CDR2: SGHTA, FQGNSA. CDR3 in DNA: TGTGCCAGCAGCTACGGGACTAGCGTCTACAATGAGCAGTTCTTC. This sequence encodes CASSYGTSVYNEQFF.

This clone showed up just a few times. CDR3 DNA: TGCGCCAGCAGCTCTATAGCGGGATCTTACAATGAGCAGTTCTTC. This gives the protein CASSSIAGSYNEQFF. This chain connects TRBV5-1 to TRBJ2-1; TRBD2 agrees at 8 bases. The V segment lost 3 bases and the J segment 4 bases; nucleotides outside the gene matches: 6. Germline V CDR1 and CDR2: SGHRS, YFSETQ. The CDR3 covers 15 residues.

This clone was counted between two and nine times. The chain carries TRBV10-2 and TRBJ2-7; possibly TRBD1 for D (6 bases). CDR1 and CDR2 from the germline V gene are WSHSY and SAAADI. This CDR3 contains 13 residues. The ends were cut back, 8 bases at V and 2 bases at J, with 13 bases in the middle. DNA for the CDR3: TGCGCCAGCCGGCCTTCAGGGGCCTACGAGCAGTACTTC. Translating it yields CASRPSGAYEQYF.

V and J are TRBV30 and TRBJ2-1, with a weak D call TRBD2 (6 bases). The CDR3 spans 13 residues. Trimming took off 2 bases at V and 7 bases at J, with 12 bases between the two ends. CDR1 is GTSNPN and CDR2 is SVGIG in the germline V gene (reference sequence). The CDR3 DNA sequence: TGTGCCTGGAGTCTAGTAGCGGCGAATGAGCAGTTCTTC. It yields the protein CAWSLVAANEQFF.

This clone turned up a few times. CDR3 loop: CASSPGLAGVGEQYV. Written as DNA, the CDR3 is TGTGCCAGCTCACCGGGACTAGCGGGAGTTGGCGAGCAGTACGTC. The V and J genes are TRBV18 and TRBJ2-7; 14 bases are shared with TRBD2. CDR1 and CDR2 from the germline V gene are KGHSH and LQKENI. V shed 3 bases and J 6 bases; nucleotides not matched to a gene: 4. The CDR3 runs to 15 residues.

The chain combines TRBV9 with TRBJ2-3, with 8 bases lining up with TRBD2. CDR1 and CDR2 from the germline V gene are SGDLS and YYNGEE. Trimming at V came to 3 bases and at J to 3 bases, leaving 6 bases not matched to a gene. This CDR3 has 15 amino acids. The CDR3: CASSAGGRRTDTQYF. The CDR3 DNA is TGTGCCAGCAGCGCGGGCGGGAGGAGAACAGATACGCAGTATTTT.

The rearrangement joins TRBV7-3 to TRBJ2-7, with 7 bases identical to TRBD2. The CDR3 is 15 residues long. V dropped 4 bases and J dropped 4; count of bases not matched to a gene: 10. CDR1 is SGHTA and CDR2 is FQGTGA in the germline V gene. CDR3 residues: CASSSMSGASYEQYF. For the CDR3, the DNA is TGTGCCAGCAGCTCGATGAGCGGGGCCTCTTACGAGCAGTACTTC.

The chain recombines TRBV14 with TRBJ2-2; maybe TRBD2 (5 bases). In germline, CDR1 is SGHDN, CDR2 FVKESK. The CDR3 is 15 amino acids. V dropped 4 bases and J dropped 4 bases, with 13 bases sitting between them. The CDR3 here is CASSRARTSTGELFF. The DNA of the CDR3 is TGTGCCAGCAGCCGGGCCCGAACTAGCACCGGGGAGCTGTTTTTT.

A few counts support this clone. CDR3 region: CASSFDQGHYGYTF. The DNA for the CDR3 is TGTGCCAGCAGCTTTGATCAGGGGCACTATGGCTACACCTTC. The rearrangement joins TRBV7-9 to TRBJ1-2; a possible D gene is TRBD1 (6 bases). The CDR3 spans 14 residues. Germline CDR1 is SEHNR and CDR2 is FQNEAQ (reference sequence). The ends were cut back, 3 bases at V and 3 bases at J, with 11 bases in the middle.

The rearrangement uses TRBV18 and TRBJ1-2; tentative D call: TRBD1 (5 bases). V was trimmed by 10 bases and J by 2 bases, leaving 14 bases between them. Germline V gene data show CDR1 as KGHSH and CDR2 as LQKENI. This CDR3 is 13 amino acids long. CDR3: CATSKGANYGYTF. DNA of the CDR3: TGTGCCACGTCCAAAGGGGCCAACTATGGCTACACCTTC. Filled out from reference TRBV18 and TRBJ1-2, the complete variable domain reads NAGVMQNPRHLVRRRGQEARLRCSPMKGHSHVYWYRQLPEEGLKFMVYLQKENIIDESGMPKERFSAEFPKEGPSILRIQQVVRGDSAAYFCATSKGANYGYTFGSGTRLTVV.

The CDR3 protein is CASSWAGDYGYTF. CDR3 DNA sequence: TGCGCCAGCAGCTGGGCAGGGGACTATGGCTACACCTTC. The chain links TRBV5-1 to TRBJ1-2; D perhaps matches TRBD1 (6 bases). V shed 3 bases and J shed 3 bases, with 9 bases lying between them. Per the germline V gene, CDR1 is SGHRS and CDR2 is YFSETQ. This CDR3 is 13 amino acids long.

The gene calls are TRBV7-9 and TRBJ2-7; D is perhaps TRBD1 (5 bases). Germline-derived CDR1 and CDR2 are SEHNR and FQNEAQ (reference sequence). V lost 1 base and J 2 bases, leaving 15 bases between the germline ends. The CDR3 consists of 16 residues. For the CDR3, the DNA is TGTGCCAGCAGCTTAGTCAGGACACAGCAAGCCTACGAGCAGTACTTC. Amino acid sequence: CASSLVRTQQAYEQYF. The full variable domain, its missing parts supplied by reference TRBV7-9 and TRBJ2-7, is DTGVSQNPRHKITKRGQNVTFRCDPISEHNRLYWYRQTLGQGPEFLTYFQNEAQLEKSRLLSDRFSAERPKGSFSTLEIQRTEQGDSAMYLCASSLVRTQQAYEQYFGPGTRLTVT.

The V and J genes are TRBV2 and TRBJ2-6, with TRBD2 as a possible D gene (6 bases). The CDR3 runs to 16 residues. Germline lookup yields CDR1 SNHLY and CDR2 FYNNEI. Trimming removed 3 bases from V and 0 bases from J, with 9 bases in between. CDR3 residues: CASSEEGYSGANVLTF. As DNA, the CDR3 is TGTGCCAGCAGTGAGGAGGGGTACTCTGGGGCCAACGTCCTGACTTTC.

This clone appeared a few times. The V call is TRBV28, the J call TRBJ2-1; TRBD2 matches 14 bases. V was clipped by 5 bases and J by 7 bases; unmatched bases: 7. Germline V gene data show CDR1 as MDHEN and CDR2 as SYDVKM. This CDR3 region has 16 residues. The CDR3 is CASSPGLAGGGNEQFF. CDR3 nucleotides: TGTGCCAGCAGTCCCGGACTAGCGGGAGGAGGGAATGAGCAGTTCTTC.

This clone has more than one count but fewer than ten. The V and J genes are TRBV29-1 and TRBJ2-1; TRBD2 aligns across 8 bases. The CDR3 contains 14 residues. The germline V gene encodes CDR1 SQVTM and CDR2 ANQGSEA. Trimming removed 7 bases from V and 6 bases from J; junction bases left unmatched: 11. The CDR3 nucleotides read TGCAGCGCTCGATGGCGGGAGGACAGCAATGAGCAGTTCTTC. It translates to CSARWREDSNEQFF.

This chain joins TRBV28 and TRBJ1-2; 9 nucleotides line up with TRBD1. CDR3 length: 16 residues. Germline values: CDR1 MDHEN, CDR2 SYDVKM. V lost 2 bases to trimming and J lost 3 bases; unmatched junction nucleotides: 7. The CDR3 DNA follows: TGTGCCAGCAGTTTACGAACGACAGGGGGGGACTATGGCTACACCTTC. Translating gives CASSLRTTGGDYGYTF.

This clone occurred a few times. The V gene is TRBV18, the J gene TRBJ2-1; tentatively, D is TRBD2 (5 bases). Per the germline V gene, CDR1 is KGHSH and CDR2 is LQKENI. There are 14 residues in the CDR3. V lost 4 bases, J lost 5 bases, and 12 bases lay in between. The CDR3 DNA is TGTGCCAGCTCACGTCAGCGGAACGACAATGAGCAGTTCTTC. It specifies CASSRQRNDNEQFF.

The chain is built from TRBV19 and TRBJ2-7, with 11 bases fitting TRBD2. Losses at the gene ends were 6 bases for V and 1 base for J; bases not matched to a gene: 5. Germline loops: CDR1 LNHDA, CDR2 SQIVND (reference sequence). CDR3 length equals 15 residues. The CDR3 reads CASRIGTSGSYEQYF. The CDR3 coding sequence is TGTGCCAGTAGGATTGGGACTAGCGGTTCCTACGAGCAGTACTTC.

This clone was counted only a few times. The chain couples TRBV7-9 to TRBJ2-1, with 7 bases that match TRBD2. The CDR3 totals 15 residues. Germline-derived CDR1 and CDR2 are SEHNR and FQNEAQ (reference sequence). J lost 4 bases, V lost 4 bases, and 7 bases had no gene match. The CDR3 coding sequence is TGTGCCAGCAGCTCCGGGGGGTCGCGGTACAATGAGCAGTTCTTC. Amino acids: CASSSGGSRYNEQFF.

V gene TRBV28 combines with J gene TRBJ1-2; TRBD1 matches 7 bases. V gave up 6 bases and J gave up 3 bases; unmatched junction bases: 7. In germline, CDR1 is MDHEN, CDR2 SYDVKM. The CDR3 is made up of 14 amino acids. CDR3 bases: TGTGCCAGCAGGCGACAGGGAGACGACTATGGCTACACCTTC. Its protein product is CASRRQGDDYGYTF.

This clone was seen a few times. The J gene is TRBJ1-1, the V gene TRBV5-6, with no clear D. Trimming pared 1 base from V and 9 bases from J, leaving 16 bases between. Per the germline V gene, CDR1 is SGHDT and CDR2 is YYEEEE. The CDR3 runs to 14 residues. CDR3 bases: TGTGCCAGCAGCTTGATCACCAGTTCTGTGAAAGCTTTCTTT. Its translation: CASSLITSSVKAFF.

This clone was detected only a few times. This sequence joins TRBV19 and TRBJ2-7; 7 bases are shared with TRBD1. The CDR3 contains 14 residues. Germline V gene sequence: CDR1 LNHDA, CDR2 SQIVND (reference sequence). With 6 bases clipped from V and 0 bases from J, the junction kept 5 bases outside the gene matches. The CDR3 protein is CASSPGTVSYEQYF. The CDR3 DNA is TGTGCCAGTAGCCCCGGGACAGTCTCCTACGAGCAGTACTTC.

The chain recombines TRBV5-1 with TRBJ1-2; 7 nucleotides line up with TRBD1. Germline-derived CDR1 and CDR2 are SGHRS and YFSETQ. The CDR3 consists of 14 residues. V shed 4 bases and J 8 bases; nucleotides not matched to a gene: 11. The CDR3 DNA sequence: TGCGCCAGCAGCCCTTACGACAGGGACGGAGGCTACACCTTC. Translating it yields CASSPYDRDGGYTF.

This clone came up a few times. The chain links TRBV6-6 to TRBJ2-3; D is perhaps TRBD2 (7 bases). In germline, CDR1 is MNHNY, CDR2 SVGAGI (reference sequence). The CDR3 is made up of 14 amino acids. V dropped 6 bases and J dropped 4 bases, with 14 bases sitting between them. The chain's CDR3 is CASSPRGRADTQYF. CDR3 DNA: TGTGCCAGCAGCCCGAGGGGGAGGGCAGATACGCAGTATTTT.

This clone showed up just a few times. V is TRBV30 and J is TRBJ2-5; TRBD1 might be the D (6 bases). Germline V CDR1 and CDR2: GTSNPN, SVGIG (reference sequence). Trimming removed 3 bases at V and 1 base at J, with 9 bases between. CDR3 size: 13 residues. The CDR3 spells CAWSRQAQETQYF. CDR3 sequence (DNA): TGTGCCTGGAGCCGACAGGCCCAAGAGACCCAGTACTTC. Together with reference TRBV30 and TRBJ2-5, the CDR3 gives the full variable domain: SQTIHQWPATLVQPVGSPLSLECTVEGTSNPNLYWYRQAAGRGLQLLFYSVGIGQISSEVPQNLSASRPQDRQFILSSKKLLLSDSGFYLCAWSRQAQETQYFGPGTRLLVL.

This clone showed up just a few times. V and J are TRBV5-6 and TRBJ1-2; 7 nucleotides agree with TRBD1. From germline, CDR1 is SGHDT and CDR2 YYEEEE. V was pared by 4 bases and J by 13 bases, with 13 bases of the junction left unmatched. This CDR3 is 13 amino acids long. The CDR3 protein is CASSPRDSRTLTF. The DNA of the CDR3 is TGTGCCAGCAGCCCACGGGACAGTCGAACTCTCACCTTC.

This clone was found a few times. The chain links TRBV7-8 to TRBJ2-1, with unresolved D. This CDR3 has 13 residues. The V gene lost 2 bases and the J gene lost 8 bases, with 10 bases spanning the gap. Per the germline V gene, CDR1 is SGHVS and CDR2 is FQNEAQ. The DNA for the CDR3 is TGTGCCAGCAGCTTAATGCAGGCAGATGAGCAGTTCTTC. Encoded protein: CASSLMQADEQFF.

The chain links TRBV7-2 to TRBJ2-5; 8 positions agree with TRBD2. This CDR3 contains 15 residues. V lost 2 bases to trimming and J lost 4 bases; unmatched junction nucleotides: 6. Germline V lookup: CDR1 SGHTA, CDR2 FQGNSA. The CDR3 is CASSLSSGPVETQYF. CDR3 DNA sequence: TGTGCCAGCAGCTTATCTAGCGGGCCCGTAGAGACCCAGTACTTC.

This clone was counted only a few times. CDR3 residues: CASSFLDEQFF. As DNA, the CDR3 is TGTGCCAGCAGTTTTCTCGATGAGCAGTTCTTC. V and J are TRBV27 and TRBJ2-1; D gene unclear. Germline assignment: CDR1 MNHEY and CDR2 SMNVEV (reference sequence). The CDR3 is 11 residues long. V gave up 3 bases and J gave up 8 bases, with 5 bases separating them.